Following are 32 T cell receptor beta chains from one sample sequenced in a study of Ad26.COV2.S vaccination and SARS-CoV-2 variants. Some clones are missing from TCRdb's copy, which holds only in-frame ones; the method was immunoSEQ multiplex PCR. The profile shows about 440,000 clones, roughly 91% of them singletons. Treatment of the sample: roughly 18 received Ad26.COV2.S at low or high dose, single or two shots; 5 received placebo; per-sample allocation not given. Material that was analyzed had been drawn on day 63 after the first vaccine or placebo injection. Material: peripheral blood, obtained in a trial of Ad26.COV2.S vaccine versus placebo. These TCRs come from a person aged 18-65 years who received the Ad26.COV2.S COVID-19 vaccine or a placebo.

The chain couples TRBV7-2 to TRBJ1-3, with 10 bases that match TRBD1. CDR3 length: 13 residues. With V trimmed by 6 bases and J by 7 bases, 3 bases remained unmatched. Germline V gene lookup returns CDR1 SGHTA and CDR2 FQGNSA. The CDR3 loop reads CASRMGQGNTIYF. The CDR3 DNA reads as TGTGCCAGCAGAATGGGACAGGGGAACACCATATATTTT. The full variable domain, its missing parts supplied by reference TRBV7-2 and TRBJ1-3, is GAGVSQSPSNKVTEKGKDVELRCDPISGHTALYWYRQSLGQGLEFLIYFQGNSAPDKSGLPSDRFSAERTGGSVSTLTIQRTQQEDSAVYLCASRMGQGNTIYFGEGSWLTVV.

The chain couples TRBV5-1 to TRBJ2-4; the match to TRBD2 covers 14 bases. CDR1 and CDR2 (germline): SGHRS, YFSETQ. After removal of 4 bases from V and 1 base from J, the junction contained 10 bases not matched to a gene. This CDR3 is 19 amino acids long. The CDR3 DNA is TGCGCCAGCAGCCCGAATGGACTAGCGGGAGGTGGGGCCAAAAACATTCAGTACTTC. This encodes CASSPNGLAGGGAKNIQYF.

The rearrangement joins TRBV19 to TRBJ1-3, with D unclear. CDR3 length: 15 amino acids. Germline CDR1 LNHDA, CDR2 SQIVND (reference sequence). Trimming shortened V by 3 bases and J by 4 bases, and 13 bases separated the two germline ends. CDR3 residues: CASSIGRPPGNTIYF. Here the CDR3 DNA reads TGTGCCAGTAGTATTGGCAGACCTCCAGGAAACACCATATATTTT.

This chain connects TRBV7-9 to TRBJ2-7; 7 bases match TRBD1. The CDR3 extends over 13 amino acids. The V segment lost 8 bases and the J segment 2 bases; nucleotides outside the gene matches: 6. Germline CDR1 SEHNR, CDR2 FQNEAQ (reference sequence). CDR3 DNA sequence: TGTGCCAGCGGTCCGGGACAGACCTACGAGCAGTACTTC. The encoded protein is CASGPGQTYEQYF.

This chain links TRBV12-3 or TRBV12-4 with TRBJ2-1, with 9 nucleotides matching TRBD1. CDR3 length equals 13 residues. V shed 7 bases and J 9 bases; nucleotides not matched to a gene: 7. The CDR3 bases are TGTGCCAGCAACCTACAGGGGGCCTTTGAGCAGTTCTTC. This codes for CASNLQGAFEQFF.

This chain connects TRBV4-3 to TRBJ2-2; TRBD2 aligns across 7 bases. Trimming cost V 4 bases and J 1 base; bases outside gene matches: 6. The CDR3 spans 16 residues. The germline V gene has CDR1 LGHNA and CDR2 YSLEER. CDR3 amino acids: CASSPGGRGNTGELFF. CDR3 bases: TGCGCCAGCAGCCCCGGGGGGAGAGGGAACACCGGGGAGCTGTTTTTT.

This chain uses TRBV19 with TRBJ2-7, with 8 bases lining up with TRBD1. The CDR3 has 16 residues. V trimming: 3 bases; J trimming: 4 bases; junction bases outside the gene matches: 11. Germline CDR1 and CDR2: LNHDA and SQIVND (reference sequence). Here the CDR3 DNA reads TGTGCCAGTAGTATGAAGGCCGACAGGGGAGCATACGAGCAGTACTTC. Amino acid sequence: CASSMKADRGAYEQYF.

In DNA, the CDR3 is TGTGCCAGCAGTTCCATACTAGGACAAAGAATGGGTGAAAAACTGTTTTTT. This encodes CASSSILGQRMGEKLFF. The genes are TRBV28 and TRBJ1-4; possibly TRBD1 for D (5 bases). Trimming took 4 bases from V and 7 from J, leaving 22 bases between them. The CDR3 runs 17 residues. Germline CDR1 reads MDHEN; CDR2 reads SYDVKM.

Comment on this clone: Other nucleotide sequences in the sample specify the same CDR3. The DNA of the CDR3 is TGTGCCAGCAGCTTAGCTAGCGGGACGAATGAGCAGTTCTTC. Amino acid sequence: CASSLASGTNEQFF. V gene TRBV11-3 combines with J gene TRBJ2-1, with TRBD2 identical over 9 bases. The ends lost 1 base at V and 7 bases at J; junction bases unmatched: 2. Germline V gives CDR1 SGHNT, CDR2 YENEEA. The CDR3 covers 14 residues.

In the case of this clone: This clone may be a read error of a much larger clone one base away. The chain combines TRBV6-6 with TRBJ2-5; D uncertain. This CDR3 contains 11 residues. Germline lookup yields CDR1 MNHNY and CDR2 SVGAGI (reference sequence). Trimming pared 2 bases from V and 5 bases from J, leaving 3 bases between. The CDR3 loop is CASSYVETQYF. In DNA form, the CDR3 reads TGTGCCAGCAGTTACGTGGAGACCCAGTACTTC.

This chain links TRBV5-5 with TRBJ1-5; 7 bases are shared with TRBD1. Looked up from germline, CDR1 is SGHKS and CDR2 is YYEKEE (reference sequence). CDR3 length equals 15 residues. V lost 4 bases to trimming and J lost 6 bases; unmatched junction nucleotides: 10. CDR3 sequence: CASSPTGERFQPQHF. The CDR3 DNA is TGTGCCAGCAGCCCTACAGGGGAGCGATTTCAGCCCCAGCATTTT.

The CDR3 nucleotides are TGTGCCAGCAGTTTAACCGGGACAGGGATCAATGAGCAGTTCTTC. It is translated as CASSLTGTGINEQFF. The genes are TRBV27 and TRBJ2-1; 9 positions agree with TRBD1. Germline V gene data show CDR1 as MNHEY and CDR2 as SMNVEV (reference sequence). The V segment lost 2 bases and the J segment 6 bases; nucleotides outside the gene matches: 5. This CDR3 comprises 15 residues.

This sequence joins TRBV7-3 and TRBJ2-1; TRBD2 matches at 13 bases. Germline V gene data show CDR1 as SGHTA and CDR2 as FQGTGA. The CDR3 has 15 amino acids. Trimming cost V 4 bases and J 7 bases; bases outside gene matches: 4. The CDR3 loop is CASSSGLAGWNEQFF. The CDR3, as DNA: TGTGCCAGCAGCTCGGGACTAGCGGGATGGAATGAGCAGTTCTTC.

This CDR3 is CASSLQGNYGYTF. As DNA, the CDR3 is TGCGCCAGCAGCTTACAGGGAAACTATGGCTACACCTTC. The chain links TRBV5-1 to TRBJ1-2; tentatively, D is TRBD1 (6 bases). Germline assignment: CDR1 SGHRS and CDR2 YFSETQ. The ends were cut back, 2 bases at V and 2 bases at J, with 7 bases in the middle. The CDR3 is 13 residues long. The full variable domain, with the rest looked up from reference TRBV5-1 and TRBJ1-2, is KAGVTQTPRYLIKTRGQQVTLSCSPISGHRSVSWYQQTPGQGLQFLFEYFSETQRNKGNFPGRFSGRQFSNSRSEMNVSTLELGDSALYLCASSLQGNYGYTFGSGTRLTVV.

The chain couples TRBV18 to TRBJ2-1, with 10 bases matching TRBD2. The CDR3 consists of 17 residues. With V trimmed by 3 bases and J by 2 bases, 7 bases remained unmatched. The germline gives CDR1 KGHSH, CDR2 LQKENI. The CDR3 DNA sequence: TGTGCCAGCTCACCCTTTATAGCGGGAGGTCCCTACAATGAGCAGTTCTTC. Protein product: CASSPFIAGGPYNEQFF.

The CDR3 region is CASSLRGANAGRETQYF. CDR3 coding DNA: TGTGCCAGCAGCTTAAGGGGGGCTAATGCCGGACGAGAGACCCAGTACTTC. The chain recombines TRBV13 with TRBJ2-5; D might be TRBD1 or TRBD2, each matching 6 bases. The CDR3 totals 17 residues. V was pared by 2 bases and J by 4 bases, with 20 bases between. Germline V lookup: CDR1 PRHDT, CDR2 FYEKMQ (reference sequence).

The chain links TRBV7-2 to TRBJ2-2; a weak D match, TRBD1 (6 bases). CDR3 length: 15 residues. V was clipped by 2 bases and J by 4 bases, with 11 bases between them. Germline V gene data show CDR1 as SGHTA and CDR2 as FQGNSA. CDR3 sequence reads: CASSLSRGPTGELFF. The CDR3 bases are TGTGCCAGCAGCTTAAGCAGGGGCCCCACCGGGGAGCTGTTTTTT.

The J gene is TRBJ2-5, the V gene TRBV6-6, with TRBD1 as a possible D gene (6 bases). This CDR3 spans 14 amino acids. CDR1 is MNHNY and CDR2 is SVGAGI in the germline V gene (reference sequence). The V and J ends lost 6 bases and 7 bases respectively, with 18 bases between them. The CDR3 protein is CASREPPSQGTQYF. The CDR3, as DNA: TGTGCCAGCAGGGAACCACCTTCACAGGGGACCCAGTACTTC.

The rearrangement uses TRBV19 and TRBJ2-1; D is undetermined. The CDR3 loop spans 13 amino acids. The V end lost 6 bases, the J end lost 2 bases, and 8 bases lay between the germline ends. In germline, CDR1 is LNHDA, CDR2 SQIVND (reference sequence). CDR3 DNA: TGTGCCAGTAGCGCAGAAACCTACAATGAGCAGTTCTTC. It translates to CASSAETYNEQFF.

The chain is built from TRBV14 and TRBJ2-5, with D possibly TRBD2 on 6 matching bases. Germline V gives CDR1 SGHDN, CDR2 FVKESK. The CDR3 contains 14 residues. Between the trimmed V and J ends, which lost 2 bases and 4 bases, there was a span of 11 bases. The CDR3 bases are TGTGCCAGCAGCCAAAGTGGGGGAGGAGAGACCCAGTACTTC. Amino acids: CASSQSGGGETQYF.

To note about this clone: Germline and junction disagree at one end, which may indicate a read error. V usage is TRBV9 and J usage is TRBJ2-3; D gene uncertain. The length of the CDR3 is 10 residues. The germline gives CDR1 SGDLS, CDR2 YYNGEE. In nucleotides, the CDR3 is TGTGCCAGCAGCGGGAATCGGGTCCGCTTT. Its translation is CASSGNRVRF.

This chain links TRBV28 with TRBJ2-3, with D possibly being TRBD1 (5 bases). The CDR3 is made up of 14 amino acids. Germline V CDR1 and CDR2: MDHEN, SYDVKM. The germline V and J ends were trimmed by 5 bases and 2 bases, with 11 bases remaining between them. CDR3 nucleotide sequence: TGTGCCAGCAGTGCGGACAAATACACAGATACGCAGTATTTT. This sequence encodes CASSADKYTDTQYF. Supplemented by reference TRBV28 and TRBJ2-3, the full variable domain reads DVKVTQSSRYLVKRTGEKVFLECVQDMDHENMFWYRQDPGLGLRLIYFSYDVKMKEKGDIPEGYSVSREKKERFSLILESASTNQTSMYLCASSADKYTDTQYFGPGTRLTVL.

This rearrangement joins TRBV6-2 or TRBV6-3 to TRBJ2-1; D is unresolved. V was clipped by 2 bases and J by 5 bases, with 7 bases between them. Germline V CDR1 and CDR2: MNHEY, SVGEGT. This CDR3 comprises 13 residues. CDR3 residues: CASSYQDHNEQFF. CDR3 coding DNA: TGTGCCAGCAGTTACCAGGACCACAATGAGCAGTTCTTC.

The chain links TRBV15 to TRBJ2-5; tentatively, D is TRBD2 (5 bases). Trimming removed 1 base from V and 6 bases from J, with 12 bases in between. This CDR3 has 14 amino acids. Germline assignment: CDR1 LNHNV and CDR2 YYDKDF (reference sequence). The CDR3 nucleotides are TGTGCCACCAGCAGAGGACGGGGAATGCAGACCCAGTACTTC. Amino acids: CATSRGRGMQTQYF.

This chain connects TRBV24-1 to TRBJ2-7; 10 nucleotides match TRBD2. CDR1 is KGHDR, CDR2 SFDVKD, per germline. V trimming: 4 bases; J trimming: 3 bases; junction bases outside the gene matches: 14. This CDR3 is built from 18 residues. This CDR3 is CATSDGASGSGGGYEQYF. The CDR3 DNA reads as TGTGCCACCAGTGACGGGGCTAGCGGGAGTGGAGGTGGCTACGAGCAGTACTTC.

The chain links TRBV5-1 to TRBJ2-7, with 7 positions matching TRBD2. Germline-derived CDR1 and CDR2 are SGHRS and YFSETQ. The CDR3 loop spans 13 amino acids. V shed 4 bases and J 5 bases; nucleotides not matched to a gene: 6. The CDR3 DNA reads TGCGCCAGCAGCGGAGGGAGGGCCCACGAGCAGTACTTC. Amino acids: CASSGGRAHEQYF.

This chain links TRBV6-6 with TRBJ2-7; TRBD2 aligns across 10 bases. CDR3 length: 14 residues. The germline gives CDR1 MNHNY, CDR2 SVGAGI (reference sequence). Trimming cost V 6 bases and J 4 bases; bases outside gene matches: 6. CDR3: CASRQAGGEYEQYF. The CDR3 nucleotides are TGTGCCAGCAGGCAAGCGGGAGGGGAGTACGAGCAGTACTTC.

The chain recombines TRBV5-4 with TRBJ2-1, with 14 bases lining up with TRBD2. With 4 bases clipped from V and 10 bases from J, the junction kept 4 bases outside the gene matches. Per germline, CDR1 SGHNT and CDR2 YYREEE (reference sequence). This CDR3 is 14 amino acids long. The CDR3 loop reads CASSQGLAGEEQFF. The CDR3, as DNA: TGTGCCAGCAGCCAGGGACTAGCGGGAGAAGAGCAGTTCTTC.

In this sample, this clone turned up once. V is TRBV4-2 and J is TRBJ1-1; 8 nucleotides match TRBD1. CDR1 is LGHNA and CDR2 is YNFKEQ in the germline V gene. The CDR3 runs 16 residues. V lost 1 base, J lost 0 bases, and 4 bases stayed unmatched. The CDR3, as DNA: TGTGCCAGCAGCCAAGGAGGACAGGGAATGAACACTGAAGCTTTCTTT. It encodes CASSQGGQGMNTEAFF.

The V and J genes are TRBV10-3 and TRBJ2-7, with 9 bases fitting TRBD2. CDR1 is ENHRY, CDR2 SYGVKD, per germline. V lost 2 bases to trimming and J lost 6 bases; unmatched junction nucleotides: 2. The CDR3 sequence is 13 residues long. CDR3 region: CAISEGGRGEQYF. The CDR3 nucleotides read TGTGCCATCAGTGAGGGCGGGAGGGGCGAGCAGTACTTC.

V and J are TRBV6-5 and TRBJ1-2; D uncertain. The length of the CDR3 is 11 residues. Germline loops: CDR1 MNHEY, CDR2 SVGAGI. Trimming stripped 9 bases from V and 1 base from J, with 6 bases between. The CDR3: CASRNNYGYTF. The CDR3, as DNA: TGTGCCAGTAGAAATAACTATGGCTACACCTTC.

The rearrangement joins TRBV10-3 to TRBJ1-2; the D gene is possibly TRBD1 (6 bases). Germline V lookup: CDR1 ENHRY, CDR2 SYGVKD. V lost 4 bases, J lost 3 bases, and 15 bases lay in between. The CDR3 covers 15 residues. This CDR3 is CAISGRQGPDYGYTF. The CDR3 coding sequence is TGTGCCATCAGTGGGCGGCAGGGGCCAGACTATGGCTACACCTTC.